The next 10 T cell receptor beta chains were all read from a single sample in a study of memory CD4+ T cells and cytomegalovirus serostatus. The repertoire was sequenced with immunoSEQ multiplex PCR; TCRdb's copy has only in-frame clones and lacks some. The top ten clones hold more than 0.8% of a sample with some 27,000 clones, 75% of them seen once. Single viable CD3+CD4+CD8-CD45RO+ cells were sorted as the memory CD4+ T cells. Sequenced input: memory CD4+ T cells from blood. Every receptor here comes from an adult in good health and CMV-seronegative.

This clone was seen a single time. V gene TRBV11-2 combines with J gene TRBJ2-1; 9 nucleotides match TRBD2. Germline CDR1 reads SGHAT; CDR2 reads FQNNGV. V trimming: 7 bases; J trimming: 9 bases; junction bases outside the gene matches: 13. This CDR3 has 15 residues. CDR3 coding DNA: TGTGCCAGCACCCTGGGGGCGGGGGGGCTCGGTGAGCAGTTCTTC. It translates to CASTLGAGGLGEQFF.

The CDR3 nucleotides read TGCGCCAGCAGTGAGTCCCAGGGCTTCGAAAAACTGTTTTTT. Translation gives CASSESQGFEKLFF. This chain connects TRBV10-1 to TRBJ1-4; maybe TRBD1 (5 bases). V lost 0 bases and J lost 8, with 10 bases in between. The CDR3 contains 14 residues. Germline CDR1 is WNHNN and CDR2 is SYGVQD (reference sequence).

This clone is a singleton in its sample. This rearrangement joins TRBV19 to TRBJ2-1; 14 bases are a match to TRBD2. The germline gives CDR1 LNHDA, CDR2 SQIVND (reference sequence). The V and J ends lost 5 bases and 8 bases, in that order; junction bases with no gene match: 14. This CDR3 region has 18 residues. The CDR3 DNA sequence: TGTGCCAGTAGTCTCCGCCAGACTAGCGGGAGGGTATTGGATGAGCAGTTCTTC. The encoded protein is CASSLRQTSGRVLDEQFF.

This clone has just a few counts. CDR3: CASSLGASGANVLTF. Here the CDR3 DNA reads TGTGCCAGCAGCTTGGGCGCCTCTGGGGCCAACGTCCTGACTTTC. The chain carries TRBV11-3 and TRBJ2-6; D gene unclear. Looked up from germline, CDR1 is SGHNT and CDR2 is YENEEA. Trimming stripped 3 bases from V and 0 bases from J, with 6 bases between. The CDR3 is 15 amino acids.

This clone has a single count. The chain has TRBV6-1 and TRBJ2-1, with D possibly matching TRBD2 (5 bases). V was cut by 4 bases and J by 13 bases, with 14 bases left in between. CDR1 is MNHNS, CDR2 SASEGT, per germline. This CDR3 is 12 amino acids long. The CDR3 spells CASSVLAMRQFF. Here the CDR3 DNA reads TGTGCCAGCAGTGTCCTAGCAATGAGACAGTTCTTC.

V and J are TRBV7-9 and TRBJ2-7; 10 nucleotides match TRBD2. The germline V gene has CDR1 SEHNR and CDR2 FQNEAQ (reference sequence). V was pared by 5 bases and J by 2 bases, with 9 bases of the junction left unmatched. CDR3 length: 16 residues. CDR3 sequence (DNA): TGTGCCAGCAGCCTACGGAGGACTAGCGGCCCCTACGAGCAGTACTTC. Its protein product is CASSLRRTSGPYEQYF.

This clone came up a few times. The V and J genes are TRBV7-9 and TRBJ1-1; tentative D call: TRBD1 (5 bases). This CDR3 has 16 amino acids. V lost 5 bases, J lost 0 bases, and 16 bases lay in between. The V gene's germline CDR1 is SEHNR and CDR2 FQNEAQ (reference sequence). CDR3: CASSRGAGLLNTEAFF. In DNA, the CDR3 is TGTGCCAGCAGCAGGGGTGCAGGGCTGTTGAACACTGAAGCTTTCTTT.

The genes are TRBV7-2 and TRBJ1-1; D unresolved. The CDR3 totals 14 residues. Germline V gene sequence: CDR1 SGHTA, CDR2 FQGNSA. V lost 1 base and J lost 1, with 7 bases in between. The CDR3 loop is CASSLGAQNTEAFF. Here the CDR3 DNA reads TGTGCCAGCAGCTTAGGGGCGCAGAACACTGAAGCTTTCTTT.

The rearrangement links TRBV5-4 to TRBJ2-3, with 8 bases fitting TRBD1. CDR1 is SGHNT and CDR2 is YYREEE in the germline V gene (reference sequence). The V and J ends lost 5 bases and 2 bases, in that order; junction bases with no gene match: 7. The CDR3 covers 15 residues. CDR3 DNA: TGTGCCAGCAGATTAGACAGGGGTTTCACAGATACGCAGTATTTT. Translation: CASRLDRGFTDTQYF.

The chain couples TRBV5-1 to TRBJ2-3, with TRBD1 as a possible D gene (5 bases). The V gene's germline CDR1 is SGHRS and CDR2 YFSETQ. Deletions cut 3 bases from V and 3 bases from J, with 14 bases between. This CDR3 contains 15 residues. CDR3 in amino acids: CASSSSRQGTDTQYF. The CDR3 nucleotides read TGCGCCAGCAGCTCCTCTCGTCAGGGAACAGATACGCAGTATTTT.